Each of the 23 T cell receptor beta chains below was sequenced from the same sample in a study of graft-versus-host responses after intestinal transplantation. TCRdb's copy holds only in-frame clones and misses some; the assay was immunoSEQ multiplex PCR. Counted here are some 70,000 clones, roughly 92% occurring once; the ten biggest clones make up approximately 6.9%. The source was bone marrow, collected roughly 780 days after intestinal transplantation. Receptors originate from a human patient who received an intestinal transplant, so some T cells may come from the graft donor.

Here the CDR3 DNA reads TGTGCCAGCAGCCAGCCAGGGGATGAGCAGTTCTTC. Translation gives CASSQPGDEQFF. The chain combines TRBV5-4 with TRBJ2-1; possible D gene TRBD1, 6 bases. V lost 4 bases, J lost 8 bases, and 10 bases lay in between. Germline-derived CDR1 and CDR2 are SGHNT and YYREEE (reference sequence). The CDR3 has 12 residues.

The V gene is TRBV5-6, the J gene TRBJ2-5, with D perhaps assigned TRBD1 or TRBD2 (5 bases each). Looked up from germline, CDR1 is SGHDT and CDR2 is YYEEEE. The CDR3 covers 13 residues. The germline V and J ends were trimmed by 2 bases and 5 bases, with 10 bases remaining between them. The CDR3 region has the DNA TGTGCCAGCAGCTTTGGGGACGTGGAGACCCAGTACTTC. Translation: CASSFGDVETQYF.

The rearrangement joins TRBV5-4 to TRBJ2-5, with 7 bases matching TRBD1. J was trimmed by 5 bases and V by 4 bases; bases with no gene match: 8. This CDR3 spans 14 amino acids. Germline lookup yields CDR1 SGHNT and CDR2 YYREEE (reference sequence). CDR3: CASSKTGRKETQYF. The CDR3, as DNA: TGTGCCAGCAGCAAGACAGGGCGTAAGGAGACCCAGTACTTC.

Written as DNA, the CDR3 is TGTGCCAGTTATGAGGACGGGAAACACACTGAAGCTTTCTTT. Amino acid sequence: CASYEDGKHTEAFF. This chain connects TRBV7-9 to TRBJ1-1; D is undetermined. Germline V gene data show CDR1 as SEHNR and CDR2 as FQNEAQ (reference sequence). Trimming took 9 bases from V and 3 from J, leaving 17 bases between them. The CDR3 consists of 14 residues.

The chain links TRBV15 to TRBJ1-5; D is unresolved. Germline lookup yields CDR1 LNHNV and CDR2 YYDKDF (reference sequence). V lost 0 bases, J lost 9 bases, and 18 bases lay in between. The CDR3 has 16 residues. For the CDR3, the DNA is TGTGCCACCAGCAGAGATCCTGGACTGGCCGGGTGGCCCCAGCATTTT. This encodes CATSRDPGLAGWPQHF.

V and J are TRBV4-1 and TRBJ2-5; 8 nucleotides align to TRBD1. The CDR3 has 17 amino acids. Germline CDR1 and CDR2: MGHRA and YSYEKL. V lost 0 bases and J lost 4; bases outside the gene matches: 10. The CDR3 DNA sequence: TGCGCCAGCAGCCAAGATTGGGTCGGGACAGGACTAGAGACCCAGTACTTC. The encoded protein is CASSQDWVGTGLETQYF.

The CDR3 here is CASSVVGSNGELFF. Here the CDR3 DNA reads TGTGCCAGCAGCGTAGTTGGGTCTAACGGGGAGCTGTTTTTT. The chain has TRBV9 and TRBJ2-2, with D unresolved. V lost 0 bases and J 7 bases, leaving 10 bases between the germline ends. The CDR3 is 14 amino acids. CDR1 is SGDLS, CDR2 YYNGEE, per germline.

The V and J genes are TRBV13 and TRBJ2-3; D is possibly TRBD2 (6 bases). This CDR3 has 16 amino acids. Germline lookup yields CDR1 PRHDT and CDR2 FYEKMQ (reference sequence). V lost 5 bases, J lost 3 bases, and 18 bases lay in between. CDR3 protein: CASSPLGGDRTDTQYF. The DNA for the CDR3 is TGTGCCAGCAGCCCCTTAGGCGGGGATCGTACAGATACGCAGTATTTT.

The chain couples TRBV15 to TRBJ2-7; unclear D gene. The CDR3 has 14 amino acids. Per germline, CDR1 LNHNV and CDR2 YYDKDF (reference sequence). V was shortened by 0 bases and J by 6 bases, with 12 bases between the two germline ends. The DNA of the CDR3 is TGTGCCACCAGCAGAGACACCTACCCCGGCGAGCAGTACTTC. Translated: CATSRDTYPGEQYF. The complete variable domain, with remaining parts taken from reference TRBV15 and TRBJ2-7, reads DAMVIQNPRYQVTQFGKPVTLSCSQTLNHNVMYWYQQKSSQAPKLLFHYYDKDFNNEADTPDNFQSRRPNTSFCFLDIRSPGLGDTAMYLCATSRDTYPGEQYFGPGTRLTVT.

This CDR3 reads CASSRGRTGELFF. The CDR3 nucleotides are TGTGCCAGCAGCCGGGGCAGGACCGGGGAGCTGTTTTTT. J is TRBJ2-2 and V is TRBV11-3; D may correspond to TRBD1 or TRBD2 (5 bases each). CDR3 length: 13 residues. The germline V gene has CDR1 SGHNT and CDR2 YENEEA. The ends were cut back, 5 bases at V and 5 bases at J, with 9 bases in the middle. Complete variable domain (other parts from reference TRBV11-3 and TRBJ2-2): EAGVVQSPRYKIIEKKQPVAFWCNPISGHNTLYWYLQNLGQGPELLIRYENEEAVDDSQLPKDRFSAERLKGVDSTLKIQPAELGDSAVYLCASSRGRTGELFFGEGSRLTVL.

The rearrangement joins TRBV10-2 to TRBJ2-1, with D possibly being TRBD1 (6 bases). Trimming took 8 bases from V and 8 from J, leaving 16 bases between them. This CDR3 is 13 amino acids long. The germline V gene encodes CDR1 WSHSY and CDR2 SAAADI. The CDR3 spells CASSIQGPDEQFF. CDR3 bases: TGCGCCAGCTCGATACAGGGTCCCGATGAGCAGTTCTTC.

The V gene is TRBV9, the J gene TRBJ1-2; 7 nucleotides match TRBD1. Unmatched junction bases numbered 7, after V lost 3 bases and J lost 5 bases. The CDR3 sequence is 14 residues long. Germline V CDR1 and CDR2: SGDLS, YYNGEE. The CDR3, as DNA: TGTGCCAGCAGCGCCTCGGACAGGTTTTATGGCTACACCTTC. It translates to CASSASDRFYGYTF.

V and J are TRBV10-3 and TRBJ2-7; 9 bases fit TRBD2. V gave up 4 bases and J gave up 5 bases; unmatched junction bases: 12. Germline loops: CDR1 ENHRY, CDR2 SYGVKD. This CDR3 has 16 residues. CDR3 sequence (DNA): TGTGCCATCAGTGCGGGAGCGGGAGGTATGTTTGACGAGCAGTACTTC. Its translation is CAISAGAGGMFDEQYF.

Concerning this clone: The sample has other DNA sequences that encode this CDR3 too. V and J are TRBV19 and TRBJ2-7, with 7 bases identical to TRBD2. The trim removed 3 bases at V and 2 bases at J, leaving 7 bases unmatched. Germline V lookup: CDR1 LNHDA, CDR2 SQIVND (reference sequence). The CDR3 is 15 amino acids. CDR3 nucleotide sequence: TGTGCCAGTAGTATTGTTCAGGGAGGGACCTACGAGCAGTACTTC. This encodes CASSIVQGGTYEQYF.

The chain employs TRBV29-1 and TRBJ1-1, with D hard to call. Germline CDR1 is SQVTM and CDR2 is ANQGSEA. Trimming pared 4 bases from V and 0 bases from J, leaving 6 bases between. The length of the CDR3 is 12 residues. CDR3 nucleotide sequence: TGCAGCGTTGCAGGCCTGAACACTGAAGCTTTCTTT. Translated: CSVAGLNTEAFF.

The chain carries TRBV7-2 and TRBJ2-3; D unclear. The CDR3 is made up of 15 amino acids. The germline gives CDR1 SGHTA, CDR2 FQGNSA. The V gene lost 1 base and the J gene lost 4 bases, with 12 bases spanning the gap. The CDR3 region is CASSLGTHRSDTQYF. The CDR3, as DNA: TGTGCCAGCAGCTTAGGAACCCACCGATCAGATACGCAGTATTTT.

The chain recombines TRBV5-4 with TRBJ2-7, with unresolved D. Germline CDR1 and CDR2: SGHNT and YYREEE (reference sequence). The CDR3 length is 14 residues. The germline V and J ends were trimmed by 4 bases and 2 bases, with 13 bases remaining between them. CDR3 nucleotides: TGTGCCAGCAGCCTTGACCCGACCCCCTACGAGCAGTACTTC. Translated: CASSLDPTPYEQYF.

This clone was seen only a few times. The chain couples TRBV7-9 to TRBJ1-5; D unresolved. Germline CDR1 reads SEHNR; CDR2 reads FQNEAQ (reference sequence). There are 12 residues in the CDR3. Trimming pared 1 base from V and 6 bases from J, leaving 4 bases between. Here the CDR3 DNA reads TGTGCCAGCAGCTTAGTTGGTCAGCCCCAGCATTTT. Encoded protein: CASSLVGQPQHF. Supplemented by reference TRBV7-9 and TRBJ1-5, the full variable domain reads DTGVSQNPRHKITKRGQNVTFRCDPISEHNRLYWYRQTLGQGPEFLTYFQNEAQLEKSRLLSDRFSAERPKGSFSTLEIQRTEQGDSAMYLCASSLVGQPQHFGDGTRLSIL.

The rearrangement joins TRBV6-6 to TRBJ2-7; 7 nucleotides align to TRBD1. The germline CDR1 and CDR2 sequences are MNHNY and SVGAGI (reference sequence). This CDR3 spans 13 amino acids. Germline trimming cut 5 bases from V and 3 bases from J; bases unmatched to any gene: 4. CDR3 region: CASSRDSYYEQYF. CDR3 coding DNA: TGTGCCAGCAGTCGGGACAGCTACTACGAGCAGTACTTC.

A few counts support this clone. The chain recombines TRBV19 with TRBJ2-7; 9 nucleotides match TRBD1. J was trimmed by 6 bases and V by 7 bases; bases with no gene match: 4. CDR1 and CDR2 from the germline V gene are LNHDA and SQIVND (reference sequence). This CDR3 has 12 amino acids. The CDR3 sequence: CASTGTGREQYF. Written as DNA, the CDR3 is TGTGCCAGTACTGGGACAGGGCGCGAGCAGTACTTC.

This CDR3 reads CASSFSVNQPQHF. CDR3 coding DNA: TGTGCCAGCAGTTTTTCAGTAAATCAGCCCCAGCATTTT. This chain uses TRBV27 with TRBJ1-5, with D uncertain. The V end lost 3 bases, the J end lost 4 bases, and 7 bases lay between the germline ends. Germline CDR1 and CDR2: MNHEY and SMNVEV (reference sequence). The CDR3 covers 13 residues.

V usage is TRBV30 and J usage is TRBJ2-1; 7 bases map to TRBD2. This CDR3 has 13 amino acids. CDR1 GTSNPN and CDR2 SVGIG come from the germline V gene (reference sequence). Trimming took 8 bases from V and 7 from J; bases not matched to a gene: 11. The CDR3 region has the DNA TGTGCCACGGAATGGGGGGGGGTTAATGAGCAGTTCTTC. This translates into CATEWGGVNEQFF.

This clone was observed a few times. The chain employs TRBV2 and TRBJ1-6; no clear D gene. Germline V lookup: CDR1 SNHLY, CDR2 FYNNEI. The CDR3 sequence is 13 residues long. Trimming left V 4 bases short and J 14 bases short, with 15 bases between. The CDR3: CASSADSHKTLHF. Written as DNA, the CDR3 is TGTGCCAGCAGTGCTGATAGCCACAAGACCCTCCACTTT.